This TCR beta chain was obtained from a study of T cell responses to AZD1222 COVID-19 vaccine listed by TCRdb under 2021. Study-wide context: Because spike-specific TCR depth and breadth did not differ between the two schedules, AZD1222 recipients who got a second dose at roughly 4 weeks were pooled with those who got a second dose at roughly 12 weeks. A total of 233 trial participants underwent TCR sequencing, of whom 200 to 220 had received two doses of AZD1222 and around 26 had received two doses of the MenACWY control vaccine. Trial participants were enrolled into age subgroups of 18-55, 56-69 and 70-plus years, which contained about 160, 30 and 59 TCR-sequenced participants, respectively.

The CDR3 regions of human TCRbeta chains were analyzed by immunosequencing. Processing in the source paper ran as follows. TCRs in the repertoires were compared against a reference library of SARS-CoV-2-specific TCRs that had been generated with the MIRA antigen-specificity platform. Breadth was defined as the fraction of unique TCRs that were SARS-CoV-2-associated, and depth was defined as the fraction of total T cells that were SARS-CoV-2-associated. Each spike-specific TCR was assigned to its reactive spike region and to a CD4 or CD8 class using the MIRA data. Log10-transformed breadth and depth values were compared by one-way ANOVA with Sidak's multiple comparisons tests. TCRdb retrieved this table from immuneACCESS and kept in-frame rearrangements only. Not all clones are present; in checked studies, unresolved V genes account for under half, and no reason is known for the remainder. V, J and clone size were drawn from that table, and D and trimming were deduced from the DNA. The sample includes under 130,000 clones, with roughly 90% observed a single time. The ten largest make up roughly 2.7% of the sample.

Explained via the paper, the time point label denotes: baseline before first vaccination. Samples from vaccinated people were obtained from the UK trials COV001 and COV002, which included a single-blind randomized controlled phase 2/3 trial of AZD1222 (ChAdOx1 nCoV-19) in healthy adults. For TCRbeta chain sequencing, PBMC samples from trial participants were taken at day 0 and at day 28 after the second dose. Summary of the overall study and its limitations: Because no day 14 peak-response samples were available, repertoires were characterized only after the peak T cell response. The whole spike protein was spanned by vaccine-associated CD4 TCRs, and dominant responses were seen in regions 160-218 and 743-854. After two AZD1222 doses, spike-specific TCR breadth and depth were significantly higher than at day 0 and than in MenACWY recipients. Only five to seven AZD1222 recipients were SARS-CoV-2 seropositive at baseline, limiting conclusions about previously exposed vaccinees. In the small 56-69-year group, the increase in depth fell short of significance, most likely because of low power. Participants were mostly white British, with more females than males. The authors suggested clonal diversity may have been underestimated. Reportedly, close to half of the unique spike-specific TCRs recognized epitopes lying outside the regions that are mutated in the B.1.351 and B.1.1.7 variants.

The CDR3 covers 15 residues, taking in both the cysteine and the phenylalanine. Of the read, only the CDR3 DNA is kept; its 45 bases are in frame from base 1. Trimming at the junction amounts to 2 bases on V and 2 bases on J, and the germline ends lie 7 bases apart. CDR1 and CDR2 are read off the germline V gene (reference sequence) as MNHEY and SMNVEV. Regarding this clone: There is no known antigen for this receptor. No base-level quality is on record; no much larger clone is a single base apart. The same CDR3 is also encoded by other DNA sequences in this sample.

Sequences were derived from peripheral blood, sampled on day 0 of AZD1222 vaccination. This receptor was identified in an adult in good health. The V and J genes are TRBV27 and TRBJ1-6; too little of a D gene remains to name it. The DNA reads TGTGCCAGCAGTTTAGGCGCGACCTATAATTCACCCCTCCACTTT. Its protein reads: CASSLGATYNSPLHF.